This entry is about one T cell receptor (beta chain). Its specificity is unknown. Germline assignment: CDR1 LGHNA and CDR2 YSLEER. V was pared by 0 bases and J by 5 bases, with 16 bases between. The CDR3 contains 17 residues. The data are from a study of shared clonotypes between healthy human individuals. Method: immunoSEQ multiplex PCR; TCRdb's copy keeps in-frame clones and lacks some. Altogether about 1.5 million clones are present, 95% to 99% being singletons, with the ten largest covering about 0.45%. Study results and limitations: Sampling covered nothing but blood. Tissue TCR repertoires likely differ from those found in blood. It was the non-shared clonotypes that had lower generation probabilities than clonotypes shared by all four donors.

This chain uses TRBV4-3 with TRBJ2-2; weak D call: TRBD1 (6 bases). The sequencing sample was made of naive CD4+ T cells sorted from blood. Subset in this sample: CD45RA+ positively selected. The sequence was collected from a man aged 25 to 40 in good health. The DNA of the CDR3 is TGCGCCAGCAGCCAAGATCTGATCCCAGGGGTAACCGGGGAGCTGTTTTTT. It yields the protein CASSQDLIPGVTGELFF.